This entry describes one T cell receptor beta chain. The sample contains more than one DNA sequence encoding this CDR3. The sample comes from a study of technical replicates of blood from several donors. The data were produced by immunoSEQ multiplex PCR, yet TCRdb's version contains in-frame clones alone and is incomplete. The sample records about 93,000 clones, around 96% being singletons. Germline CDR1 SEHNR, CDR2 FQNEAQ (reference sequence). This CDR3 has 13 amino acids. V shed 3 bases, J shed 5 bases, and the junction held 1 base outside the gene matches. The V call is TRBV7-9, the J call TRBJ1-5; TRBD1 agrees at 7 bases. The source material was T cells isolated from PBMCs. This TCR was recovered from a human donor in good health. The CDR3 DNA reads TGTGCCAGCAGCTTGCAGGGGGATCAGCCCCAGCATTTT. Protein product: CASSLQGDQPQHF.